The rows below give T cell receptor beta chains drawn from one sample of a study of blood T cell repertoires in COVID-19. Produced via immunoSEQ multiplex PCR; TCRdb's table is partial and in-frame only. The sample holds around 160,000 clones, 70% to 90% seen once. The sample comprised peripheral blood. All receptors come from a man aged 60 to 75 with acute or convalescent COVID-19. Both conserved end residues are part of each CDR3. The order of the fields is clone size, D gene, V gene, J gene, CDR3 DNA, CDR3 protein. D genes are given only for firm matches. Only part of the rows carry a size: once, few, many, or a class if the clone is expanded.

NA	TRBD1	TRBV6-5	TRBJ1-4	TGTGCCAGCAGTTACCGGACAGGGACAGAAAAACTGTTTTTT	CASSYRTGTEKLFF
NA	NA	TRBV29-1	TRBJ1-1	TGCAGCGTTGTTGGTGGCCCCTTTGGGAACACTGAAGCTTTCTTT	CSVVGGPFGNTEAFF
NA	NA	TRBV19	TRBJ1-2	TGTGCCAGTAGTATAGTGGGCCGTTCCTATGGCTACACCTTC	CASSIVGRSYGYTF
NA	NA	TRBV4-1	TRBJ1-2	TGCGCCAGCAGCCAGCAGGGTCCCTATGGCTACACCTTC	CASSQQGPYGYTF
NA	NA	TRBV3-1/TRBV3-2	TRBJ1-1	TGTGCCAGCAGGTTCGGCAAGGGGGACGGCGAAGCTTTCTTT	CASRFGKGDGEAFF
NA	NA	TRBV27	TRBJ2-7	TGTGCCAGCAGTAAACGGCCCGGGCAGGGCTACTACGAGCAGTACTTC	CASSKRPGQGYYEQYF
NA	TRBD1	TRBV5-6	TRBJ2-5	TGTGCCAGCAGCCTACCACTCAGGGGGCGATTCCAAGAGACCCAGTACTTC	CASSLPLRGRFQETQYF
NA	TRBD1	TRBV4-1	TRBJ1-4	TGCGCCAGCAGCCAACAGACAGGGGAAAAACTGTTTTTT	CASSQQTGEKLFF
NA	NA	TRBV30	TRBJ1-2	TGTGCCTGGACCTTAGGGGGGGGCGCTAACTATGGCTACACCTTC	CAWTLGGGANYGYTF
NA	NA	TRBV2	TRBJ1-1	TGTGCCAGCATATTAGAGCTGAACACTGAAGCTTTCTTT	CASILELNTEAFF
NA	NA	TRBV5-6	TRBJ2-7	TGTGCCAGCAGCTTGGAAACAGGTTACGAGCAGTACTTC	CASSLETGYEQYF
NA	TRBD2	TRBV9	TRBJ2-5	TGTGCCAGCAGCACCGGGACTAGCGGGCAAGAGACCCAGTACTTC	CASSTGTSGQETQYF
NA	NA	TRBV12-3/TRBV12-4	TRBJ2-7	TGTGCCAGCAGTTCCCCCGCAGACTACGAGCAGTACTTC	CASSSPADYEQYF
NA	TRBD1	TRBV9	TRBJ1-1	TGTGCCAGCAGCTCCAGACAGGGGGCAGAGAACACTGAAGCTTTCTTT	CASSSRQGAENTEAFF
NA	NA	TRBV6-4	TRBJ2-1	TGTGCCAGCAGTCTAGACAGGACGTCCTACAATGAGCAGTTCTTC	CASSLDRTSYNEQFF
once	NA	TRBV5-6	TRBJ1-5	TGTGCCAGCAGCGAGGGAGTATATAGCAATCAGCCCCAGCATTTT	CASSEGVYSNQPQHF
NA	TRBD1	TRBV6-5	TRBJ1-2	TGTGCCAGCAGCTCGGGACAGGGAAGCTATGGCTACACCTTC	CASSSGQGSYGYTF
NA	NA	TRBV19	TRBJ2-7	TGTGCCAGTAGTATCCCAGGAAAGAACTACGAGCAGTACTTC	CASSIPGKNYEQYF
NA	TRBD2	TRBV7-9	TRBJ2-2	TGTGCCAGCAGGTGGGAGGGCAACACCGGGGAGCTGTTTTTT	CASRWEGNTGELFF
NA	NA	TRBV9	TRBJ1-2	TGTGCCAGCAGCGTTGGTGGTACAGGGAGTAACTATGGCTACACCTTC	CASSVGGTGSNYGYTF
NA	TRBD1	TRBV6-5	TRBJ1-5	TGTGCCAGCAGTTATGACAGGGGCGGCAATCAGCCCCAGCATTTT	CASSYDRGGNQPQHF
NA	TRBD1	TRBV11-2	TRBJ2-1	TGTGCCAGCAGCTGGGGCCAACGGGACAGGGTATCCTACAATGAGCAGTTCTTC	CASSWGQRDRVSYNEQFF
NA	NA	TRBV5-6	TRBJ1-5	TGTGCCAGCAGCTCCATTACCCTACTACGACGGGGATCGCCCCAGCATTTT	CASSSITLLRRGSPQHF
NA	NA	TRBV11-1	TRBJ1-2	TGTGCCAGCACACAGTCCACTAACTATGGCTACACCTTC	CASTQSTNYGYTF
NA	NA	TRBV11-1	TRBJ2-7	TGTGCCAGCAGCTTATCTAGTGGTTTGGGTAACGAGCAGTACTTC	CASSLSSGLGNEQYF
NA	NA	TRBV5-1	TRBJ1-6	TGCGCCAGCACCCCTGACAGAACCTATAATTCACCCCTCCACTTT	CASTPDRTYNSPLHF
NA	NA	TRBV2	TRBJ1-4	TGTGCCAGCAGTGAACGTGTCAGGACGGGGAATGAAAAACTGTTTTTT	CASSERVRTGNEKLFF
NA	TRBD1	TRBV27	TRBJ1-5	TGTGCCAGCAGTTCCACAGGGGGTGGACAGCCCCAGCATTTT	CASSSTGGGQPQHF
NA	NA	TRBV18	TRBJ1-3	TGTGCCAGCTTTACCGGGGTCTCTGGAAACACCATATATTTT	CASFTGVSGNTIYF
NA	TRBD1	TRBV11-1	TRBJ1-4	TGTGCCAGCAGCCGGGACAGTTTTAATGAAAAACTGTTTTTT	CASSRDSFNEKLFF
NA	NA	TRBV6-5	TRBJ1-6	TGTGCCAGCAGTTCTAACAGGGTCAGCAATTCACCCCTCCACTTT	CASSSNRVSNSPLHF
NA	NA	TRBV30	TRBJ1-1	TGTGCCTGGGGAACAGGGAACACTGAAGCTTTCTTT	CAWGTGNTEAFF
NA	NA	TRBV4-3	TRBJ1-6	TGCGCCAGCAGCCAAGGGGATGGGCAGGGGCTTTCACCCCTCCACTTT	CASSQGDGQGLSPLHF
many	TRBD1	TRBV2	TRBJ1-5	TGTGCCAGCAGTCCTCCAGGGGGATATCAGCCCCAGCATTTT	CASSPPGGYQPQHF
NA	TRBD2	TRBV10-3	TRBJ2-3	TGTGCCATCAGCCCGGGACTAGCGGGGGGGGGCACAGATACGCAGTATTTT	CAISPGLAGGGTDTQYF
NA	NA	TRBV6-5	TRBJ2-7	TGTGCCAGCAGTTACTCGAAAGCGGCGACCTACGAGCAGTACTTC	CASSYSKAATYEQYF